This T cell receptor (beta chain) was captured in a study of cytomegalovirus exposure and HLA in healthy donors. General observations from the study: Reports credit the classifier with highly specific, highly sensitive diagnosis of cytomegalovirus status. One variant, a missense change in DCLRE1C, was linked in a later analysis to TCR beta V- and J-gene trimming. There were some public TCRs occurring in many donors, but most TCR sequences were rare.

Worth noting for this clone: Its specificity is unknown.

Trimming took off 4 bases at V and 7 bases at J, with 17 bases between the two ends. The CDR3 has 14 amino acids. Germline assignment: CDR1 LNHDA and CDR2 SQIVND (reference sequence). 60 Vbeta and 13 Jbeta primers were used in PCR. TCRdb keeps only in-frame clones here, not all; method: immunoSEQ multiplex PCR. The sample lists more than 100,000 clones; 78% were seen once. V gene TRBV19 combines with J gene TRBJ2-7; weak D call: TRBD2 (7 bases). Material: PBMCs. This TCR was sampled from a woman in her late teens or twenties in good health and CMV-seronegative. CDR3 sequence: CASSRGRELEEQYF. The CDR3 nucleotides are TGTGCCAGTAGTAGGGGGCGGGAGTTAGAAGAGCAGTACTTC.